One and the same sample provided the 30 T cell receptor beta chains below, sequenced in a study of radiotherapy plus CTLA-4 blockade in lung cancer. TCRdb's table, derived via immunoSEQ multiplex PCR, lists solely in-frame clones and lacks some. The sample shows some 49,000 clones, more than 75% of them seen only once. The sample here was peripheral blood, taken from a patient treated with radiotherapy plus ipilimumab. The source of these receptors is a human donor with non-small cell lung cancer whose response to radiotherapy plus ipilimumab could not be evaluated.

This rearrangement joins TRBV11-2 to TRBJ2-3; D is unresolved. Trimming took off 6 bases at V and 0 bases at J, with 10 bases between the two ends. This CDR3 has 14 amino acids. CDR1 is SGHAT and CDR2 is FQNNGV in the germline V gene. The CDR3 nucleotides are TGTGCCAGCAGTTTCACAGCTAGCACAGATACGCAGTATTTT. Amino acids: CASSFTASTDTQYF.

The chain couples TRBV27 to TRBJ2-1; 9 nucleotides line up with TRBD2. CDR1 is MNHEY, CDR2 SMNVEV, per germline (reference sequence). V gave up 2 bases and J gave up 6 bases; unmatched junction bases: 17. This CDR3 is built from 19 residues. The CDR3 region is CASSLGASGIGFGPNEQFF. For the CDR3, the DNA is TGTGCCAGCAGTTTAGGGGCTAGCGGGATCGGTTTCGGGCCCAATGAGCAGTTCTTC.

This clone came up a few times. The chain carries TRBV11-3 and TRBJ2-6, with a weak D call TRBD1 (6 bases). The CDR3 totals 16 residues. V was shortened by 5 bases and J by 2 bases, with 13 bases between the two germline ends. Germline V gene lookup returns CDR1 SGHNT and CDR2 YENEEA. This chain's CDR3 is CASSARQVAGANVLTF. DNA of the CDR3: TGTGCCAGCAGCGCCAGACAGGTGGCTGGGGCCAACGTCCTGACTTTC. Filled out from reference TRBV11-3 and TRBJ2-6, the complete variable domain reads EAGVVQSPRYKIIEKKQPVAFWCNPISGHNTLYWYLQNLGQGPELLIRYENEEAVDDSQLPKDRFSAERLKGVDSTLKIQPAELGDSAVYLCASSARQVAGANVLTFGAGSRLTVL.

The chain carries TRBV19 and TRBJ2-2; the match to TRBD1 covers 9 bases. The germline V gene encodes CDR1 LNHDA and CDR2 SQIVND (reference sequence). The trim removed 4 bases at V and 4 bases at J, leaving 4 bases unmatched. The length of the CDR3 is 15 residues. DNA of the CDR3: TGTGCCAGTAGTACTATGACAGGGGGCACCGGGGAGCTGTTTTTT. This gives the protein CASSTMTGGTGELFF.

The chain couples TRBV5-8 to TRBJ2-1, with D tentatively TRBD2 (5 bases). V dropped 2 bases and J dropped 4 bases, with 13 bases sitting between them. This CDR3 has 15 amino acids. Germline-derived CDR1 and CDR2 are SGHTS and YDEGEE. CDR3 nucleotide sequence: TGTGCCAGCAGCTTTGGCCTAGCACTATACAATGAGCAGTTCTTC. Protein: CASSFGLALYNEQFF.

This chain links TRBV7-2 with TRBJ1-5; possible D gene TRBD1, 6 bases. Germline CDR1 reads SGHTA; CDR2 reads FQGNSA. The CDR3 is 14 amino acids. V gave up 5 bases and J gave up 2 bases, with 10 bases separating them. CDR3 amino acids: CASSTRQGNQPQHF. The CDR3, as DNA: TGTGCCAGCAGCACCCGACAGGGCAATCAGCCCCAGCATTTT.

The CDR3 bases are TGTGCCAGCAGCTCGCCGGCTAGGGGGGGCGAGCAGTACTTC. It encodes CASSSPARGGEQYF. V and J are TRBV11-2 and TRBJ2-7; tentative D call: TRBD2 (7 bases). The V gene lost 4 bases and the J gene lost 6 bases, with 16 bases spanning the gap. Germline CDR1 reads SGHAT; CDR2 reads FQNNGV. The length of the CDR3 is 14 residues.

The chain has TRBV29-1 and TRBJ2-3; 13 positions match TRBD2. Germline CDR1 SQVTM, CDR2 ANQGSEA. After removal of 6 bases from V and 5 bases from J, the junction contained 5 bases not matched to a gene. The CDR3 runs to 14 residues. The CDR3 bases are TGCAGCGTCTCACTAGCGGGAGGGTTAGATACGCAGTATTTT. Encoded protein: CSVSLAGGLDTQYF.

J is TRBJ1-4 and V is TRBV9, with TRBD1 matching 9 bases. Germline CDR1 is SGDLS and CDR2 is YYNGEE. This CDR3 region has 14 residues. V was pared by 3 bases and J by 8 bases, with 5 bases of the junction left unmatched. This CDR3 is CASSGGQGREKLFF. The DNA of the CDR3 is TGTGCCAGCAGCGGCGGACAGGGGAGGGAAAAACTGTTTTTT. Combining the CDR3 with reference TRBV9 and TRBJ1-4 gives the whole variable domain DSGVTQTPKHLITATGQRVTLRCSPRSGDLSVYWYQQSLDQGLQFLIQYYNGEERAKGNILERFSAQQFPDLHSELNLSSLELGDSALYFCASSGGQGREKLFFGSGTQLSVL.

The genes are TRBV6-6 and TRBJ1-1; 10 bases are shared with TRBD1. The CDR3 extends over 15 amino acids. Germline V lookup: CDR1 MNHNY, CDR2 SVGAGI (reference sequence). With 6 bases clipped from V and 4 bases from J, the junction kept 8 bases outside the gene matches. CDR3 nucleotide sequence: TGTGCCAGCAGGCTCGGGACAGGGGCGCGCACTGAAGCTTTCTTT. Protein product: CASRLGTGARTEAFF.

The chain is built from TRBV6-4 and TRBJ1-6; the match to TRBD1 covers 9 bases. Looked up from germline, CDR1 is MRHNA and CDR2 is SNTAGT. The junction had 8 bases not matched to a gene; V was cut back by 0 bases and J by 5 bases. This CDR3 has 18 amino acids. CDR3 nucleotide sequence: TGTGCCAGCAGTGACTCTGAAAGAGGACAGGGGAATAATTCACCCCTCCACTTT. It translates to CASSDSERGQGNNSPLHF.

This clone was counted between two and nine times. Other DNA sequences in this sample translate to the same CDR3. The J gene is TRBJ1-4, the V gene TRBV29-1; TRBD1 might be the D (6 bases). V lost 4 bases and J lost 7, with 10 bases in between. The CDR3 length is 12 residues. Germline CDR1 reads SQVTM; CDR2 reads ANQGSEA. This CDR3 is CSVAGVGEKLFF. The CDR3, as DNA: TGCAGCGTTGCAGGGGTGGGTGAAAAACTGTTTTTT.

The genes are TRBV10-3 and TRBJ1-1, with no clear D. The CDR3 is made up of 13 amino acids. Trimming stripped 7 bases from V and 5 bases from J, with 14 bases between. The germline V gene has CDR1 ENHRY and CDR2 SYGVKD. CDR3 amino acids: CAITLDSWTEAFF. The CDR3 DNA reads TGTGCCATCACTCTGGACTCTTGGACTGAAGCTTTCTTT.

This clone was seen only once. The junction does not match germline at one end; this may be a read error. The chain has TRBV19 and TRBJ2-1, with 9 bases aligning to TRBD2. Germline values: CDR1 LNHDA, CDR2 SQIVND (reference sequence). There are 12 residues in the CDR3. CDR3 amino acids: CASSMGGRAPIF. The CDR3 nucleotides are TGTGCCAGTAGTATGGGCGGGAGGGCCCCGATCTTC.

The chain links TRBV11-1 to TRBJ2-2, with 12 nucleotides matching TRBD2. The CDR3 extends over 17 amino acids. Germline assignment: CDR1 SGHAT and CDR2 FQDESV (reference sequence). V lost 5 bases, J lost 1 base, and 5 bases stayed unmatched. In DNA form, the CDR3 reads TGTGCCAGCAGCGCCCGGACTAGCGGGATGAACACCGGGGAGCTGTTTTTT. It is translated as CASSARTSGMNTGELFF.

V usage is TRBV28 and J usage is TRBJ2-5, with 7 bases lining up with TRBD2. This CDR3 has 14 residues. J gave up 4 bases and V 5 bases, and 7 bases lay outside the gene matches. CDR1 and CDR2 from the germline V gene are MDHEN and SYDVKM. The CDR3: CASSGDGRTETQYF. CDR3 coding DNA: TGTGCCAGCAGTGGTGACGGGAGGACAGAGACCCAGTACTTC.

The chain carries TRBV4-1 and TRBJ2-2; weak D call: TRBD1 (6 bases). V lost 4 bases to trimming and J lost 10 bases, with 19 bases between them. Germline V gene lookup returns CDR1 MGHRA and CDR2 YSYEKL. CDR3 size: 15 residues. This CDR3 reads CASSPIQDYRVELFF. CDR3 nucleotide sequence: TGCGCCAGCAGCCCAATACAAGATTACAGGGTGGAGCTGTTTTTT.

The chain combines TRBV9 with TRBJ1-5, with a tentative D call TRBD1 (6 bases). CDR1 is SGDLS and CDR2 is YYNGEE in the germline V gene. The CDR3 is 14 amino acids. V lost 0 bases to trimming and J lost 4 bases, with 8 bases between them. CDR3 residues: CASSVGQGNQPQHF. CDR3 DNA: TGTGCCAGCAGCGTAGGTCAGGGGAATCAGCCCCAGCATTTT.

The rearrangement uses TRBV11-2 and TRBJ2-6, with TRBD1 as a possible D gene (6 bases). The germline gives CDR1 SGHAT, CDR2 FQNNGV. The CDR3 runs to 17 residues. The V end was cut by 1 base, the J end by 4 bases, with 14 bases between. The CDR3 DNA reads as TGTGCCAGCAGCTTAGCCCTGGGGGCGGGCGGGGCCAACGTCCTGACTTTC. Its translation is CASSLALGAGGANVLTF.

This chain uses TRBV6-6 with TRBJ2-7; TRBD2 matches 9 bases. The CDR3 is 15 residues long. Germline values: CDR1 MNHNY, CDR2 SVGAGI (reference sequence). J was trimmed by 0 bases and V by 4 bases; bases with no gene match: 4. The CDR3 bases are TGTGCCAGCAGTTCACCGACTAGCGGCTCCTACGAGCAGTACTTC. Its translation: CASSSPTSGSYEQYF.

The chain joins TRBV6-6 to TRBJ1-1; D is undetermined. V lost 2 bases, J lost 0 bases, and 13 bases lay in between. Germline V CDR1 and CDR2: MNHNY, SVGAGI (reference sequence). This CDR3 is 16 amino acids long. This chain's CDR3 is CASSYSSEPMNTEAFF. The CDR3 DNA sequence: TGTGCCAGCAGTTACAGTAGCGAACCGATGAACACTGAAGCTTTCTTT.

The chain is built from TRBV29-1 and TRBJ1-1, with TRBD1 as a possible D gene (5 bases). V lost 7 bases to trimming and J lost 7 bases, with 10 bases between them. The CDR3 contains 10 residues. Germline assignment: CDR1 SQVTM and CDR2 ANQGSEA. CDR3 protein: CSGVTVEAFF. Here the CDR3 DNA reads TGCAGCGGAGTGACAGTTGAAGCTTTCTTT.

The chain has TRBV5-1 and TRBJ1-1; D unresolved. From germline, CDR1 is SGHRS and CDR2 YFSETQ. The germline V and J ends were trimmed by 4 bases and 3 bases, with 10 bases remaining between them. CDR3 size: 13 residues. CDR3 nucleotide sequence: TGCGCCAGCAGCCTACGGTACGACACTGAAGCTTTCTTT. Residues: CASSLRYDTEAFF.

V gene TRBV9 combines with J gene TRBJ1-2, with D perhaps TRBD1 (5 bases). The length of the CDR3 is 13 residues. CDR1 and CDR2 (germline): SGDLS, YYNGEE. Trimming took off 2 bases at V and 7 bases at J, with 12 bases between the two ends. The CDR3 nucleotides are TGTGCCAGCAGCGTCGGGGGAATTCGTGGCTACACCTTC. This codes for CASSVGGIRGYTF.

CDR3 sequence (DNA): TGTGCCAGCAGTCAAATAACAGGGTTCTACGAGCAGTACTTC. Protein sequence: CASSQITGFYEQYF. The chain joins TRBV28 to TRBJ2-7; the D gene is possibly TRBD1 (6 bases). Germline values: CDR1 MDHEN, CDR2 SYDVKM. Trimming shortened V by 5 bases and J by 3 bases, and 14 bases separated the two germline ends. The CDR3 covers 14 residues.

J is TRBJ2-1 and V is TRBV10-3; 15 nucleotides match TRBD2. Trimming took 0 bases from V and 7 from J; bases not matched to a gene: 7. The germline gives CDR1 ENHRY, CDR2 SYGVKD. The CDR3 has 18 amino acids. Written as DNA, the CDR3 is TGTGCCATCAGTGAGTCGTCGGGACTAGCGGGAGGACGAAATGAGCAGTTCTTC. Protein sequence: CAISESSGLAGGRNEQFF.

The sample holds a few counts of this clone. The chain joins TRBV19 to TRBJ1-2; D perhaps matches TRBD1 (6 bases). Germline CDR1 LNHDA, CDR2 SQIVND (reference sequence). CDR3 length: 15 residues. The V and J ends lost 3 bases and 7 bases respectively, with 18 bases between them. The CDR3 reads CASSIWDKTNSGYTF. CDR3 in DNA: TGTGCCAGTAGTATTTGGGACAAGACGAACAGTGGCTACACCTTC. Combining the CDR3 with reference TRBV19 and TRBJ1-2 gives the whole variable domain DGGITQSPKYLFRKEGQNVTLSCEQNLNHDAMYWYRQDPGQGLRLIYYSQIVNDFQKGDIAEGYSVSREKKESFPLTVTSAQKNPTAFYLCASSIWDKTNSGYTFGSGTRLTVV.

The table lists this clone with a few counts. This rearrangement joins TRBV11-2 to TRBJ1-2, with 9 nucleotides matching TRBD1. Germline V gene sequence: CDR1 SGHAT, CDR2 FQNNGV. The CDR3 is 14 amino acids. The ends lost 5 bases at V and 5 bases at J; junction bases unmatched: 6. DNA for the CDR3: TGTGCCAGCAGCCACCGGGACAGGGCGTATGGCTACACCTTC. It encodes CASSHRDRAYGYTF.

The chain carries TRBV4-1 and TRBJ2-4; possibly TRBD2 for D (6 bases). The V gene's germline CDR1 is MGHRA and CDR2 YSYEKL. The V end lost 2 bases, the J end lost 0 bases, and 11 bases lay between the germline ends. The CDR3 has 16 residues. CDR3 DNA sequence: TGCGCCAGCAGCCAACGGACGGGACTAGCCAAAAACATTCAGTACTTC. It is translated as CASSQRTGLAKNIQYF.

The CDR3 DNA follows: TGTGCCAGCAGTTACTCAGGACTAGCGGGACACAATGAGCAGTTCTTC. Protein: CASSYSGLAGHNEQFF. V usage is TRBV6-5 and J usage is TRBJ2-1; 12 positions agree with TRBD2. CDR1 and CDR2 from the germline V gene are MNHEY and SVGAGI. This CDR3 contains 16 residues. Germline trimming cut 0 bases from V and 5 bases from J; bases unmatched to any gene: 2.